Described below is a single T cell receptor (beta chain) sequence and its context. This clone's antigen is unknown. Per-nucleotide qualities are absent, and no much larger clonotype sits a single base away. TCR beta CDR3 regions were sequenced at survey depth on the immunoSEQ platform. The QIAamp DNA micro kit was used to extract genomic DNA from every cultured and uncultured CD8+ T cell population. In the authors' own workflow: Samples with fewer than 5,000 productive reads were excluded, resulting in the removal of about 6% of the 75 HIV peptide-stimulated cultures. Sequences were trimmed to CDR3 by a MANAFEST web app, and nonproductive sequences, CDR3s under 5 amino acids, and sequences not starting with C or ending with F/W were removed. Clonotypes were classified as antigen-specific only if expansion was observed in at least 2 of 3 replicates versus the no-peptide control at FDR 0.01, only within one epitope family. A frequency at least fivefold higher than in wells stimulated with peptides from other epitope families was additionally required for specific clonotypes. In its TCRdb copy, this immuneACCESS table keeps in-frame sequences only and misses some clones. Where compared with another copy, unresolved V genes explain less than half of these, and the others have no known cause. From that table come the V and J calls and clone size; the DNA was used to work out D and trimming. This sample gives tens of thousands of clones in total; roughly 80% of them show up just once. Together, the top ten hold about 26% of the sample.

These data originate in a study of CD8 T cell repertoires and HIV-1 epitope variants (dated by TCRdb to about 2020). Notes on the research overall: In separate culture wells, T cells were stimulated with each of twenty-five peptides that represented autologous and known Gag and Nef epitope variants. An aliquot of 1M T cells was set aside as an uncultured baseline condition, separate from the roughly 80 T cell cultures. Control conditions included a CMV, EBV and flu peptide pool, the Ebola AY9 epitope as negative control, and a no-peptide well. A total of fewer than 85 T cell cultures were run, with each culture condition performed in triplicate except for one peptide, which was performed in duplicate. The cultures were grown for around 10 days in IMDM with gentamicin, and half of the media was changed on days 3 and 7 with IL-2, IL-7 and IL-15 added. T cells were enriched with the EasySep Human T Cell Enrichment Kit and co-cultured with equal numbers of autologous T cell-negative cells as antigen-presenting cells. Tested epitopes included three Gag epitope families and Nef HW9 and YT9.

Results the study describes overall, beyond this receptor: The assay identified only TCR beta chains and indicated proliferation to antigen, not T cell function or cytokine profile. The Nef KF9 family was recognized by five clonotypes and the HW9 family by one, and no responses to the TAALDMSHF plasma variant were observed. The study identified roughly ten antigen-specific TCR beta clonotypes, about six of which appeared to be cross-reactive for autologous or known escape epitope variants.

The EasySep Human CD8+ T Cell Enrichment Kit was used on day 10 to isolate CD8+ T cells from every culture. CDR1 and CDR2 were assigned from the germline V gene as SNHLY and FYNNEI. Trimming at the junction amounts to 3 bases on V and 8 bases on J, and the germline ends lie 14 bases apart. From its cysteine to its phenylalanine, the CDR3 spans 15 amino acids. The entry retains the CDR3 DNA only, 45 bases that are in frame from base 1. The V gene is TRBV2 and the J gene is TRBJ1-6; D gene: possibly TRBD1, on 5 matching bases. Source material: uncultured baseline CD8+ T cells from peripheral blood mononuclear cells (PBMCs). This clonotype was sampled from a male donor with HIV. CDR3 protein: CASSEGLRVDSPLHF. Here is the DNA: TGTGCCAGCAGTGAGGGGCTCAGGGTAGATTCACCCCTCCACTTT.